This T cell receptor (beta chain) emerged from a study of radiotherapy plus CTLA-4 blockade in lung cancer. Method: immunoSEQ multiplex PCR; TCRdb's copy keeps in-frame clones and lacks some. Among 40,000 to 45,000 clones listed, 60% to 80% were seen once. The CDR3 contains 11 residues. V lost 4 bases and J 9 bases, leaving 7 bases between the germline ends. The germline gives CDR1 SGHAT, CDR2 FQDESV (reference sequence). Study-level findings and limits: Interferon-beta and early blood T cell clone dynamics reportedly predicted response best. An expansion of tumor-derived TCR clones occurred in blood after radiotherapy plus ipilimumab.

As regards this clone: What it binds is not known.

The specimen comprised peripheral blood, sampled from a patient treated with radiotherapy plus ipilimumab. This TCR derives from a human donor with non-small cell lung cancer whose response to radiotherapy plus ipilimumab could not be evaluated. The rearrangement uses TRBV11-1 and TRBJ2-1; D might be TRBD2 (6 bases). As DNA, the CDR3 is TGTGCCAGCAGCTCCGGGGGTGAGCAGTTCTTC. Its protein is CASSSGGEQFF.